This TCR beta chain originates from a study of T cell repertoires and HLA-DP antigens. Germline V gene sequence: CDR1 KGHSH, CDR2 LQKENI. CDR3 size: 18 residues. V was cut by 4 bases and J by 4 bases, with 24 bases left in between. Comments on this clone: Its antigen is as yet unknown.

This table comes from immunoSEQ multiplex PCR, and its TCRdb copy is limited to in-frame clones, with some not included. The sample shows roughly 110,000 clones, nearly 95% of them seen only once. The V and J genes are TRBV18 and TRBJ2-3, with D hard to call. The receptor was derived from a woman younger than 35 in good health and CMV-seronegative. Sequences were obtained from CD4+ T cells from PBMCs. The CDR3 loop reads CASSRFGSILRDPDTQYF. The CDR3 DNA sequence: TGTGCCAGCTCACGATTTGGGTCCATTTTAAGGGATCCAGATACGCAGTATTTT. The whole variable domain, filled in from reference TRBV18 and TRBJ2-3, reads NAGVMQNPRHLVRRRGQEARLRCSPMKGHSHVYWYRQLPEEGLKFMVYLQKENIIDESGMPKERFSAEFPKEGPSILRIQQVVRGDSAAYFCASSRFGSILRDPDTQYFGPGTRLTVL.